These T cell receptor beta chains were read from a single sample in a study of blood T cells in healthy people across ages. Each CDR3 protein gets one entry after TCRdb re-called the 5' RACE reads with MiXCR. In the table there are approximately 690,000 distinct CDR3 sequences, around 41% of which are singletons. Sequenced material: blood. These receptors were collected from a man aged 80 or over in good health. Both conserved end residues are part of each CDR3. A D gene is named only where the DNA matches it firmly. Clone size is not always given. Where it is, it says once, few, many or a class for expanded clones.

d_call: TRBD2
j_call: TRBJ2-5
v_call: TRBV6-2/TRBV6-3
clone_size: few
cdr3_aa: CASSYLPLGAGALEETQYF
cdr3_nt: TGTGCCAGCAGTTACCTCCCCCTAGGAGCGGGGGCCCTGGAGGAGACCCAGTACTTC

d_call: -
j_call: TRBJ2-3
v_call: TRBV5-4
clone_size: once
cdr3_aa: CASSGRRGVFTDTQYF
cdr3_nt: TGTGCCAGCAGCGGTCGACGGGGTGTGTTTACAGATACGCAGTATTTT

d_call: TRBD2
j_call: TRBJ2-5
v_call: TRBV3-1
clone_size: -
cdr3_aa: CASSQRETYNEQYF
cdr3_nt: TGTGCCAGCAGCCAGCGGGAGACCTACAATGAGCAGTACTTC

d_call: -
j_call: TRBJ2-5
v_call: TRBV29-1
clone_size: many
cdr3_aa: CSVTSLGRGGETQYF
cdr3_nt: TGCAGCGTTACTTCCCTTGGCAGGGGCGGGGAGACCCAGTACTTC

d_call: -
j_call: TRBJ1-1
v_call: TRBV29-1
clone_size: -
cdr3_aa: CSVISGTEAFF
cdr3_nt: TGCAGCGTTATCAGCGGCACTGAAGCTTTCTTT

d_call: TRBD1
j_call: TRBJ1-1
v_call: TRBV7-2
clone_size: -
cdr3_aa: CASRPWDRGGGNTEAFF
cdr3_nt: TGTGCCAGCAGACCTTGGGACAGGGGAGGGGGGAACACTGAAGCTTTCTTT

d_call: TRBD1
j_call: TRBJ2-7
v_call: TRBV10-3
clone_size: -
cdr3_aa: CAISEPDRVSYEQYF
cdr3_nt: TGTGCCATCAGTGAGCCAGACAGGGTTTCCTACGAGCAGTACTTC

d_call: TRBD2
j_call: TRBJ2-7
v_call: TRBV20-1
clone_size: many
cdr3_aa: CSARSNSGGAGEQYF
cdr3_nt: TGCAGTGCTAGATCAAATAGCGGGGGGGCCGGTGAGCAGTACTTC

d_call: TRBD2
j_call: TRBJ2-5
v_call: TRBV4-1
clone_size: -
cdr3_aa: CASSQFKTSGTSPETQYF
cdr3_nt: TGCGCCAGCAGCCAATTCAAAACTAGCGGAACGTCCCCGGAGACCCAGTACTTC

d_call: -
j_call: TRBJ2-5
v_call: TRBV15
clone_size: few
cdr3_aa: CATSIYGQGETQYF
cdr3_nt: TGTGCCACCAGCATCTACGGGCAGGGGGAGACCCAGTACTTC

d_call: -
j_call: TRBJ2-7
v_call: TRBV28
clone_size: -
cdr3_aa: CASSSRSGFKTASYEQYF
cdr3_nt: TGTGCCAGCAGCTCGAGAAGCGGGTTTAAAACCGCATCCTACGAGCAGTACTTC

d_call: TRBD1
j_call: TRBJ1-6
v_call: TRBV4-3
clone_size: -
cdr3_aa: CASSQRLYAGTENSPLHF
cdr3_nt: TGCGCCAGCAGCCAAAGACTGTACGCCGGGACAGAGAATTCACCCCTCCACTTT

d_call: -
j_call: TRBJ2-3
v_call: TRBV29-1
clone_size: -
cdr3_aa: CSDLVGSDTQYF
cdr3_nt: TGCAGCGACCTTGTGGGCTCAGATACGCAGTATTTT

d_call: TRBD2
j_call: TRBJ2-5
v_call: TRBV25-1
clone_size: -
cdr3_aa: CASSALAGDETQYF
cdr3_nt: TGTGCCAGCAGTGCCCTAGCGGGAGACGAGACCCAGTACTTC

d_call: -
j_call: TRBJ2-5
v_call: TRBV7-2
clone_size: few
cdr3_aa: CASSLARDFRGEQYF
cdr3_nt: TGTGCCAGCAGCTTAGCGCGAGACTTTAGGGGGGAGCAGTACTTC

d_call: TRBD1
j_call: TRBJ2-5
v_call: TRBV29-1
clone_size: -
cdr3_aa: CSVEAGGKTDGQYF
cdr3_nt: TGCAGCGTTGAGGCAGGGGGAAAAACGGATGGGCAGTACTTC

d_call: TRBD1
j_call: TRBJ2-4
v_call: TRBV5-5
clone_size: few
cdr3_aa: CASGTGGADIQYF
cdr3_nt: TGTGCCAGCGGGACAGGGGGCGCAGACATTCAGTACTTC

d_call: -
j_call: TRBJ2-7
v_call: TRBV7-9
clone_size: -
cdr3_aa: CASSLDGPTTEQYF
cdr3_nt: TGTGCCAGCAGCTTAGACGGACCAACCACCGAGCAGTACTTC

d_call: TRBD1
j_call: TRBJ1-1
v_call: TRBV6-2/TRBV6-3
clone_size: -
cdr3_aa: CASSRQGAVAFF
cdr3_nt: TGTGCCAGCAGTAGACAGGGGGCCGTAGCTTTCTTT

d_call: -
j_call: TRBJ2-3
v_call: TRBV15
clone_size: few
cdr3_aa: CATSSFPRPVRTDTQYF
cdr3_nt: TGTGCCACCAGCAGCTTCCCGCGGCCCGTACGCACAGATACGCAGTATTTT

d_call: -
j_call: TRBJ2-7
v_call: TRBV12-3/TRBV12-4
clone_size: few
cdr3_aa: CASSLRTTGRYEQYF
cdr3_nt: TGTGCCAGCAGTCTCCGCACGACAGGGAGGTACGAGCAGTACTTC

d_call: TRBD1
j_call: TRBJ2-4
v_call: TRBV6-2/TRBV6-3
clone_size: -
cdr3_aa: CASSPDRGLNIQYF
cdr3_nt: TGTGCCAGCAGCCCCGACAGGGGGCTCAACATTCAGTACTTC

d_call: -
j_call: TRBJ2-1
v_call: TRBV6-6
clone_size: few
cdr3_aa: CASTHRAAIEQFF
cdr3_nt: TGTGCCAGCACCCACCGGGCGGCCATTGAGCAGTTCTTC

d_call: TRBD2
j_call: TRBJ2-7
v_call: TRBV3-1
clone_size: -
cdr3_aa: CASSQGIEGLAGGEQYF
cdr3_nt: TGTGCCAGCAGCCAAGGGATAGAAGGACTAGCGGGAGGCGAGCAGTACTTC

d_call: -
j_call: TRBJ2-7
v_call: TRBV3-1
clone_size: -
cdr3_aa: CASKGGSYEQYF
cdr3_nt: TGTGCCAGCAAGGGGGGTTCCTACGAGCAGTACTTC

d_call: -
j_call: TRBJ2-3
v_call: TRBV24-1
clone_size: -
cdr3_aa: CATSARGRGGRGTQYF
cdr3_nt: TGTGCCACCAGTGCTCGCGGAAGGGGTGGACGGGGTACGCAGTATTTT